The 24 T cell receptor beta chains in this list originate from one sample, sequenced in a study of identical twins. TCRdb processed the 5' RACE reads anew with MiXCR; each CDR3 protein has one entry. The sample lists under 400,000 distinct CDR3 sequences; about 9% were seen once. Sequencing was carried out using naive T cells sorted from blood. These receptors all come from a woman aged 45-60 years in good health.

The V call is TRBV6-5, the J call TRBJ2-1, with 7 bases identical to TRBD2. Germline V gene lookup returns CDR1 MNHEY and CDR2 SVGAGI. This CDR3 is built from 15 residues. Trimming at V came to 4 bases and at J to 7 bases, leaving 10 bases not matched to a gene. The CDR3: CASSSPGGQRNEQFF. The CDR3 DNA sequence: TGTGCCAGCAGTTCCCCGGGAGGACAAAGGAATGAGCAGTTCTTC.

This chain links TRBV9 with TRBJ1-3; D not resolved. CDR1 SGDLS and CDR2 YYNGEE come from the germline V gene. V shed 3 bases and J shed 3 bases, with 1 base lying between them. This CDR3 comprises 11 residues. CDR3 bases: TGTGCCAGCAGCGATGGAAACACCATATATTTT. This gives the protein CASSDGNTIYF.

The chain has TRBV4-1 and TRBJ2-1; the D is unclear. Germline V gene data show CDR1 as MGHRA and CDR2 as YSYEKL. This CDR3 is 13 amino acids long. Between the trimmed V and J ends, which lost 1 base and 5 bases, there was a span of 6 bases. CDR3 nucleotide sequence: TGCGCCAGCAGCCAAGTTGGCGACAATGAGCAGTTCTTC. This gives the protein CASSQVGDNEQFF.

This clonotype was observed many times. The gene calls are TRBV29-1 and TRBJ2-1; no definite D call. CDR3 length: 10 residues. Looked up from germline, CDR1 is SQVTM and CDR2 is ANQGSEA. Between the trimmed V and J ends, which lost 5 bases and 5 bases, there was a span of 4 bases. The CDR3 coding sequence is TGCAGCGTTTGGGACAATGAGCAGTTCTTC. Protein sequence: CSVWDNEQFF.

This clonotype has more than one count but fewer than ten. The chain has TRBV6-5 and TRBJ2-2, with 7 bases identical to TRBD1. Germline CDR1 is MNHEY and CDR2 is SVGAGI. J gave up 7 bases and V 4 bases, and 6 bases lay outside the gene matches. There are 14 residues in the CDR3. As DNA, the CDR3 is TGTGCCAGCAGTTCTACAGGGGTGGGCGGGGAGCTGTTTTTT. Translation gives CASSSTGVGGELFF.

The CDR3 sequence: CASIRGGINPGELFF. CDR3 nucleotides: TGCGCCAGCATCAGGGGCGGGATTAATCCCGGGGAGCTGTTTTTT. The chain is built from TRBV5-1 and TRBJ2-2; TRBD1 or TRBD2 may be the D gene (6 bases each). Trimming removed 6 bases at V and 6 bases at J, with 18 bases between. Germline CDR1 is SGHRS and CDR2 is YFSETQ. The CDR3 contains 15 residues. The full variable domain, in which reference TRBV5-1 and TRBJ2-2 provide the parts outside the CDR3, is KAGVTQTPRYLIKTRGQQVTLSCSPISGHRSVSWYQQTPGQGLQFLFEYFSETQRNKGNFPGRFSGRQFSNSRSEMNVSTLELGDSALYLCASIRGGINPGELFFGEGSRLTVL.

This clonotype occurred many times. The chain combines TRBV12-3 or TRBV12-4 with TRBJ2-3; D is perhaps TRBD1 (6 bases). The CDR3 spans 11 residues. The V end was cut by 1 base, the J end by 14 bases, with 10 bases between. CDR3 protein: CASSLGGGSYF. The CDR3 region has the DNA TGTGCCAGCAGTTTAGGAGGGGGTTCGTATTTT.

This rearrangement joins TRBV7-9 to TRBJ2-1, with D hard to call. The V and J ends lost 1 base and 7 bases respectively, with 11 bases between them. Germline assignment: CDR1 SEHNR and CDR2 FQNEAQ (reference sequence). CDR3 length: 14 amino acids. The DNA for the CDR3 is TGTGCCAGCAGCTTAGTTTGGACGGCTAATGAGCAGTTCTTC. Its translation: CASSLVWTANEQFF.

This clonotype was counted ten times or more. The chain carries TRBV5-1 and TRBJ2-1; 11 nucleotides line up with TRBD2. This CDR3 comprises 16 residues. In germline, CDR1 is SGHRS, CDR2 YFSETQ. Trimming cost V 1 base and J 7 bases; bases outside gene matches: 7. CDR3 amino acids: CASSLLTSGSQNEQFF. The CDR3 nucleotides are TGCGCCAGCAGCTTGTTAACTAGCGGGAGCCAAAATGAGCAGTTCTTC. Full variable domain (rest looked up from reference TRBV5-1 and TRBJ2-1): KAGVTQTPRYLIKTRGQQVTLSCSPISGHRSVSWYQQTPGQGLQFLFEYFSETQRNKGNFPGRFSGRQFSNSRSEMNVSTLELGDSALYLCASSLLTSGSQNEQFFGPGTRLTVL.

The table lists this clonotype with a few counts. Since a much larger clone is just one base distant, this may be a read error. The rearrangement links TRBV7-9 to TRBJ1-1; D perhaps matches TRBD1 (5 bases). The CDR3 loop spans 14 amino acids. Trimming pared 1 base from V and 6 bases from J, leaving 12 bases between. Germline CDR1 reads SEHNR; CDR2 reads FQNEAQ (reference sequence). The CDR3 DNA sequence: TGTGCCAGCAGCTTAGAGGCAGGGATCCCTGAAGCTTTCTTT. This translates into CASSLEAGIPEAFF.

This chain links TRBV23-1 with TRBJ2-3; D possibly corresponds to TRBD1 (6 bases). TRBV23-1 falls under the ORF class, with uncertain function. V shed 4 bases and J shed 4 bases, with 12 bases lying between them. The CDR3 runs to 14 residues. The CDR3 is CASSRSRGSDTQYF. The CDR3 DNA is TGCGCCAGCAGTCGTTCCAGGGGTTCAGATACGCAGTATTTT.

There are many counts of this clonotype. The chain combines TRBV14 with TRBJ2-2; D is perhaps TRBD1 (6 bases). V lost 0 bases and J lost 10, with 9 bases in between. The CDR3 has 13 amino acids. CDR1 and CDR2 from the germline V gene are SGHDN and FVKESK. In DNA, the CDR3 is TGTGCCAGCAGCCAAGAAGGGACATCGGAGCTGTTTTTT. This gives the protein CASSQEGTSELFF.

CDR3 DNA: TGTGCCAGCAGCTTTGGGGCCAACATTCAGTACTTC. Residues: CASSFGANIQYF. This chain connects TRBV7-9 to TRBJ2-4; tentatively, D is TRBD1 (5 bases). Trimming removed 3 bases at V and 7 bases at J, with 7 bases between. The CDR3 is made up of 12 amino acids. Germline CDR1 SEHNR, CDR2 FQNEAQ (reference sequence). The full variable domain, with the rest looked up from reference TRBV7-9 and TRBJ2-4, is DTGVSQNPRHKITKRGQNVTFRCDPISEHNRLYWYRQTLGQGPEFLTYFQNEAQLEKSRLLSDRFSAERPKGSFSTLEIQRTEQGDSAMYLCASSFGANIQYFGAGTRLSVL.

The DNA for the CDR3 is TGTGCCAGCAGTGAAGTGTCAGCGGGAGCCGGTGATACGCAGTATTTT. Its translation is CASSEVSAGAGDTQYF. J is TRBJ2-3 and V is TRBV2; 8 nucleotides line up with TRBD2. The CDR3 sequence is 16 residues long. Trimming cost V 1 base and J 6 bases; bases outside gene matches: 9. Germline V lookup: CDR1 SNHLY, CDR2 FYNNEI.

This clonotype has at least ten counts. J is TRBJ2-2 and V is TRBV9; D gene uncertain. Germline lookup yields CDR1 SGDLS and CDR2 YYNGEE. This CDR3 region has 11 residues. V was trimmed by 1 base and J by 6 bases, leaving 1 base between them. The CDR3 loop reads CASSVSGELFF. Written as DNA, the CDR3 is TGTGCCAGCAGCGTATCCGGGGAGCTGTTTTTT.

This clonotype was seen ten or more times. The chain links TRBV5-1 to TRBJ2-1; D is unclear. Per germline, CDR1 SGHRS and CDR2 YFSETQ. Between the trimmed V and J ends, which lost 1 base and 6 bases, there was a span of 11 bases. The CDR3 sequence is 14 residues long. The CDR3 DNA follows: TGCGCCAGCAGCTTGTTCTCCACCACCAATGAGCAGTTCTTC. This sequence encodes CASSLFSTTNEQFF. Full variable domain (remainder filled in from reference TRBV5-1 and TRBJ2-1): KAGVTQTPRYLIKTRGQQVTLSCSPISGHRSVSWYQQTPGQGLQFLFEYFSETQRNKGNFPGRFSGRQFSNSRSEMNVSTLELGDSALYLCASSLFSTTNEQFFGPGTRLTVL.

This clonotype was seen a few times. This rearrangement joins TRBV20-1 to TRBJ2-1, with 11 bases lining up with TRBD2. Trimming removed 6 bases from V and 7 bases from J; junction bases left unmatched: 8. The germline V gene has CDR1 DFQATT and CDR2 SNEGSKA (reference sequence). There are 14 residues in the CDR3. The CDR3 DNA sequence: TGCAGTGCCTTAGCGGGAGGGCCCCTAAATGAGCAGTTCTTC. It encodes CSALAGGPLNEQFF.

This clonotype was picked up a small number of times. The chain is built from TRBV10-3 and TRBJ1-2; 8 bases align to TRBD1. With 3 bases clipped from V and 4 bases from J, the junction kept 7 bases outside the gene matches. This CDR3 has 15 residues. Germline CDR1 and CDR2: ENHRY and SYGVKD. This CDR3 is CAISDPGQVAYGYTF. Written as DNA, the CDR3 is TGTGCCATCAGTGATCCGGGACAGGTAGCCTATGGCTACACCTTC.

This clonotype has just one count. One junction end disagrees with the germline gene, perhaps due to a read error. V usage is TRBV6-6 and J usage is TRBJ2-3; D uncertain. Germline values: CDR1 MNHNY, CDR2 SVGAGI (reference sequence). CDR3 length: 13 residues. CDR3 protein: CASQRPSTDKQYF. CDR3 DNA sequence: TGTGCCAGCCAGAGACCGTCCACAGATAAGCAGTATTTT.

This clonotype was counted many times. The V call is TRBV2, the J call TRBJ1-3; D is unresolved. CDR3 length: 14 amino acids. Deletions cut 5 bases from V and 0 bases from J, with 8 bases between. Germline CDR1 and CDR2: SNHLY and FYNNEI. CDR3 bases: TGTGCCAGCAGTCCGGACCTCTCTGGAAACACCATATATTTT. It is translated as CASSPDLSGNTIYF. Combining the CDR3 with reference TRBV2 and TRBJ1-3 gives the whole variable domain EPEVTQTPSHQVTQMGQEVILRCVPISNHLYFYWYRQILGQKVEFLVSFYNNEISEKSEIFDDQFSVERPDGSNFTLKIRSTKLEDSAMYFCASSPDLSGNTIYFGEGSWLTVV.

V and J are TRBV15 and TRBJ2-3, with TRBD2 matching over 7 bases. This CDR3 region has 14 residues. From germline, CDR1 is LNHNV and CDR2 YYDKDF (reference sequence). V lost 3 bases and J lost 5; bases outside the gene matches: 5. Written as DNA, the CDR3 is TGTGCCACCAGCAGTGGGGGGGGGAGAGATACGCAGTATTTT. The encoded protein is CATSSGGGRDTQYF.

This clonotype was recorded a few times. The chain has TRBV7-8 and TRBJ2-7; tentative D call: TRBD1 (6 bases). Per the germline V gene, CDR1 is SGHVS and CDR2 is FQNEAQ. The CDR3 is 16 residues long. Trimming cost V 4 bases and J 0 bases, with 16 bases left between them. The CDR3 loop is CASSSGVRQASYEQYF. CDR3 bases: TGTGCCAGCAGCTCTGGGGTTAGACAGGCCTCCTACGAGCAGTACTTC.

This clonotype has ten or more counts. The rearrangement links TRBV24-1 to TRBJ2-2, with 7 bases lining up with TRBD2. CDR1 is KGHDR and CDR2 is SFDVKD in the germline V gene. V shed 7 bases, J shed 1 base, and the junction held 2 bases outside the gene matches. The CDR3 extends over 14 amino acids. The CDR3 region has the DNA TGTGCCACCAGGGCTAGCGGGAACACCGGGGAGCTGTTTTTT. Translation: CATRASGNTGELFF.

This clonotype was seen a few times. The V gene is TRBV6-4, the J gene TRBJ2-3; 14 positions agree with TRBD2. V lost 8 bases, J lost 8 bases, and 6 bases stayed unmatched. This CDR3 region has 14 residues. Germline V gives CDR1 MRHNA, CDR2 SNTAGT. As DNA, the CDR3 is TGTGCCAGCTCACCCGGGACTAGCGGGAGTACGCAGTATTTT. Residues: CASSPGTSGSTQYF.